This TCR beta chain comes out of a study of blood T cell repertoires in COVID-19. Study-level background: Specimens from acute and convalescent COVID-19 originated in the United States, Italy and Spain.

The CDR3 totals 13 residues. Germline values: CDR1 SNHLY, CDR2 FYNNEI. V lost 7 bases and J lost 1; bases outside the gene matches: 4. TCRdb's copy holds only in-frame clones and misses some; the assay was immunoSEQ multiplex PCR. The data hold 150,000 to 200,000 clones, with about nine tenths observed a single time. V is TRBV2 and J is TRBJ2-7; TRBD1 aligns across 7 bases. The specimen sequenced was peripheral blood. The sequence derives from a man aged 60-69 years with active or convalescent COVID-19. This CDR3 is CASNGQDSYEQYF. DNA for the CDR3: TGTGCCAGCAACGGACAGGATTCCTACGAGCAGTACTTC.